The 6 T cell receptor beta chains below all came from one sample that was sequenced in a study of T-cell memory formation after mild COVID-19. TCRdb passed the 5' RACE reads through MiXCR, listing each CDR3 protein once. The table shows approximately 440,000 distinct CDR3 sequences, with 15% to 25% occurring only once. The material sequenced was PBMCs or a T cell subset sorted from them (not recorded which). The receptors here all came from an adult woman who had mild COVID-19 (a few samples of this study predate the infection). Cell type and time point are not known.

The J gene is TRBJ2-3, the V gene TRBV7-2, with D perhaps matching TRBD2 (5 bases). Trimming stripped 4 bases from V and 4 bases from J, with 15 bases between. Per the germline V gene, CDR1 is SGHTA and CDR2 is FQGNSA. The CDR3 is made up of 15 amino acids. The CDR3 DNA sequence: TGTGCCAGCAGCTCAGTGAGCGGACGTTCAGATACGCAGTATTTT. This sequence encodes CASSSVSGRSDTQYF. The full variable domain, in which reference TRBV7-2 and TRBJ2-3 provide the parts outside the CDR3, is GAGVSQSPSNKVTEKGKDVELRCDPISGHTALYWYRQSLGQGLEFLIYFQGNSAPDKSGLPSDRFSAERTGGSVSTLTIQRTQQEDSAVYLCASSSVSGRSDTQYFGPGTRLTVL.

This clonotype showed up just a few times. The chain joins TRBV12-3 or TRBV12-4 to TRBJ2-5; D is perhaps TRBD1 or TRBD2 (5 bases each). This CDR3 contains 13 residues. Trimming cost V 9 bases and J 3 bases, with 14 bases left between them. The CDR3, as DNA: TGTGCCAGTACCAGAGGGGTCGAAGAGACCCAGTACTTC. Protein sequence: CASTRGVEETQYF.

This chain connects TRBV29-1 to TRBJ1-2, with TRBD1 matching 8 bases. Germline trimming cut 3 bases from V and 3 bases from J; bases unmatched to any gene: 3. Germline assignment: CDR1 SQVTM and CDR2 ANQGSEA. The CDR3 runs to 13 residues. The chain's CDR3 is CSVDPGQDYGYTF. The CDR3 DNA follows: TGCAGCGTTGACCCGGGACAGGACTATGGCTACACCTTC.

This clonotype has only a few counts. The chain couples TRBV4-2 to TRBJ2-7, with D hard to call. The CDR3 sequence is 14 residues long. CDR1 is LGHNA and CDR2 is YNFKEQ in the germline V gene. V dropped 0 bases and J dropped 4 bases, with 10 bases sitting between them. The CDR3 loop reads CASSQDLADYEQYF. The CDR3 DNA sequence: TGTGCCAGCAGCCAAGATCTGGCTGATTACGAGCAGTACTTC.

This clonotype was observed a few times. The chain has TRBV5-1 and TRBJ2-1, with 11 bases aligning to TRBD2. Germline V lookup: CDR1 SGHRS, CDR2 YFSETQ. The J segment lost 7 bases and the V segment lost 4 bases, leaving 7 bases of the junction unmatched. The CDR3 covers 15 residues. This chain's CDR3 is CASSPTSGSVNEQFF. In DNA, the CDR3 is TGCGCCAGCAGCCCCACTAGCGGGAGTGTAAATGAGCAGTTCTTC.

J is TRBJ2-7 and V is TRBV12-3 or TRBV12-4; D not resolved. The length of the CDR3 is 14 residues. Trimming removed 5 bases at V and 2 bases at J, with 13 bases between. For the CDR3, the DNA is TGTGCCAGCAGTCCCGGGTGGGCTACCTACGAGCAGTACTTC. Amino acids: CASSPGWATYEQYF.